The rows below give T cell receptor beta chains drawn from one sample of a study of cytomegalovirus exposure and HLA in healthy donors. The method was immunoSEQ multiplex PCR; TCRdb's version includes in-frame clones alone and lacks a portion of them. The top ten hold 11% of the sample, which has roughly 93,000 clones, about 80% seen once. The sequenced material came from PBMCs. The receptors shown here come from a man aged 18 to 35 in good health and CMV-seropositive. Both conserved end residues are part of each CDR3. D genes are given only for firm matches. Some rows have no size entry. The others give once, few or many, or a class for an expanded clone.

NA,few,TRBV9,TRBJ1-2,TGTGCCAGCAGCCCGGGGGCCTCGGGGGGCTATGGCTACACCTTC,CASSPGASGGYGYTF
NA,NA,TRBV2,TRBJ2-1,TGTGCCAGCAGTGAAGCGCTGGCAACGTCCTACAATGAGCAGTTCTTC,CASSEALATSYNEQFF
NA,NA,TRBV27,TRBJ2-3,TGTGCCAGCAGTTTATCGAGACGGGGTACCACAGATACGCAGTATTTT,CASSLSRRGTTDTQYF
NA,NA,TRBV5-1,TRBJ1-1,TGCGCCAGCAGCCCCATGGACGGGGGCACTGAAGCTTTCTTT,CASSPMDGGTEAFF
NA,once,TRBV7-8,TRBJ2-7,TGTGCCAGCAGCCCGTGGACAGTATCTTTGCACGAGCAGTACTTC,CASSPWTVSLHEQYF
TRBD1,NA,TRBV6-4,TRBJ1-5,TGTGCCAGCAGTGTATTCAGGGGGAAACGGCCCCAGCATTTT,CASSVFRGKRPQHF
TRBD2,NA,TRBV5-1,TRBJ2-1,TGCGCCAGCAGCACACTAGCGCCCTACAATGAGCAGTTCTTC,CASSTLAPYNEQFF
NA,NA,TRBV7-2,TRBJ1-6,TGTGCCAGCAGCTTAGCAGCGGGGGCTAATTCACCCCTCCACTTT,CASSLAAGANSPLHF
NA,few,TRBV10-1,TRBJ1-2,TGCGCCAGCAGTGAGCGAGAGGTTGATGGCTACACCTTC,CASSEREVDGYTF
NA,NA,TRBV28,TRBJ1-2,TGTGCCAGCAGTTCCTCTACAGGGAACTATGGCTACACCTTC,CASSSSTGNYGYTF
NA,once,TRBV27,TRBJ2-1,TGTGCCAGCAGAGGAGCCGGGACAAGCTCCTACAATGAGCAGTTCTTC,CASRGAGTSSYNEQFF
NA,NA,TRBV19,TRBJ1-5,TGTGCCAGTAGTATAGTCGGGGGGGGACAGCCCCAGCATTTT,CASSIVGGGQPQHF
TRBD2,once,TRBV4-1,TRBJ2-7,TGCGCCAGCAGCCAGACCCCCGGGACTAGCGGGCGAGGGTGGGAGCAGTACTTC,CASSQTPGTSGRGWEQYF
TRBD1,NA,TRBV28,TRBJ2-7,TGTGCCAGCAGTCCGACAGGGTCCCACGAGCAGTACTTC,CASSPTGSHEQYF
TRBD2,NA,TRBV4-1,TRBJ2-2,TGCGCCAGCAGCCAAGCCGCCCAGCGGGGGGGCAACACCGGGGAGCTGTTTTTT,CASSQAAQRGGNTGELFF
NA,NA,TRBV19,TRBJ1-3,TGTGCCAGTAGTATTGGCCAGGGCTTCTCTGGAAACACCATATATTTT,CASSIGQGFSGNTIYF
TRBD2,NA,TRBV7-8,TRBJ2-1,TGTGCCAGCAGCCCGTCGTGGGGGACTAGCAGGTACAATGAGCAGTTCTTC,CASSPSWGTSRYNEQFF
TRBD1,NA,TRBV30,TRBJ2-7,TGTGCCTGGAGCGCCGGGACAGGTTCCTACGAGCAGTACTTC,CAWSAGTGSYEQYF
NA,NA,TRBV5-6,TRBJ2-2,TGTGCCAGCAGCTCGGACAGAGACACCGGGGAGCTGTTTTTT,CASSSDRDTGELFF
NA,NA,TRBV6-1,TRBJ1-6,TGTGCCAGCAGTGCCGTAATCTCCTATAATTCACCCCTCCACTTT,CASSAVISYNSPLHF
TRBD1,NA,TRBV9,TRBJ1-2,TGTGCCAGCAGCGTAGGTCTAGGGACAGCTGATGGCTACACCTTC,CASSVGLGTADGYTF
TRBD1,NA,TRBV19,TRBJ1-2,TGTGCCAGTAGTGGATACAGGGGGAGCAACTATGGCTACACCTTC,CASSGYRGSNYGYTF
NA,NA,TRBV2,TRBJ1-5,TGTGCCAGCAGTGAAACTACCTGGGGGGGTCAGCCCCAGCATTTT,CASSETTWGGQPQHF
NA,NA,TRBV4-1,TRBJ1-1,TGCGCCAGCAGCCAAGGAGTTGAAGCTTTCTTT,CASSQGVEAFF
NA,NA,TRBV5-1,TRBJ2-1,TGCGCCAGCAGCTCGTGGGACAAACAAGTCTATGAGCAGTTCTTC,CASSSWDKQVYEQFF
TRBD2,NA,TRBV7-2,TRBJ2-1,TGTGCCAGCAGCTTAGAACTAGCGGGGGGGCATAATGAGCAGTTCTTC,CASSLELAGGHNEQFF
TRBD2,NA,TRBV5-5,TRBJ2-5,TGTGCCAGCAGCTTACGACTAGCGGGGGGAGGGCAAGAGACCCAGTACTTC,CASSLRLAGGGQETQYF
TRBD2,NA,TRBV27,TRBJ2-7,TGTGCCAGCAGTAGTCTAGCGGGGGGGCGGGAGCAGTACTTC,CASSSLAGGREQYF
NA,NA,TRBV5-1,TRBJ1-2,TGCGCCAGCAGCTTAGAGACAGCTCCGGACTATGGCTACACCTTC,CASSLETAPDYGYTF
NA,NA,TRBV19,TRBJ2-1,TGTGCCAGTAGTTTGGGGCATGAGCAGTTCTTC,CASSLGHEQFF
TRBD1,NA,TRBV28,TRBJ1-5,TGTGCCATCAGTCCCAGCCAGGGGGGCAATCAGCCCCAGCATTTT,CAISPSQGGNQPQHF
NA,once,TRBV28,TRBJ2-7,TGTGCCAGCACCTCCGGACAGTCCTACGAGCAGTACTTC,CASTSGQSYEQYF
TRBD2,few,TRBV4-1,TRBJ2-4,TGCGCCAGCACAAGGGAGCGGGGGGAGGACCTAGCCAAAAACATTCAGTACTTC,CASTRERGEDLAKNIQYF
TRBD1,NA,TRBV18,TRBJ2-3,TGTGCCAGCTCGGCCGGGACAGGGGGATATACGCAGTATTTT,CASSAGTGGYTQYF
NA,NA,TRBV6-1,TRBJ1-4,TGTGCCAGCAGTCCATCGGGGATCAGAAAACTGTTTTTT,CASSPSGIRKLFF
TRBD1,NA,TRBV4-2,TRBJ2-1,TGTGCCAGCAGCCTAAAGGCCGGGACAGATCTTTACAATGAGCAGTTCTTC,CASSLKAGTDLYNEQFF
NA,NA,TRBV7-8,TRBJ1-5,TGTGCCAGCAGCTTAGATGGCAGGGAATTGATAAGCAATCAGCCCCAGCATTTT,CASSLDGRELISNQPQHF
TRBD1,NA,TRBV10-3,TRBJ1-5,TGTGCCATCAGCCCTAGGGACAGTAAACATCAGCCCCAGCATTTT,CAISPRDSKHQPQHF
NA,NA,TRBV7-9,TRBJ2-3,TGTGCCAGCATCAATTCGGGGGCAGATACGCAGTATTTT,CASINSGADTQYF
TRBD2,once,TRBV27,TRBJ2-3,TGTGCCAGCAGTTTATGGGCGGGGGGGCCCACAGATACGCAGTATTTT,CASSLWAGGPTDTQYF
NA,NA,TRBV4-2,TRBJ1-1,TGTGCCAGCAGCCAAGACAGGGGAAACACTGAAGCTTTCTTT,CASSQDRGNTEAFF
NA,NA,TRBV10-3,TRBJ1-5,TGTGCCATCAGGGAGGACATTGGCTATCAGCCCCAGCATTTT,CAIREDIGYQPQHF
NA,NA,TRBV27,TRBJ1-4,TGTGCCAGCAGTTTTGCAGGGTATAATGAAAAACTGTTTTTT,CASSFAGYNEKLFF
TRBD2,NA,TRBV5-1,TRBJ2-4,TGCGCCAGCAGAGCCGGGGGGGGGCCTTGGGACATTCAGTACTTC,CASRAGGGPWDIQYF
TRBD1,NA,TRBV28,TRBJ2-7,TGTGCCAGCACCAGGGAGGGACAGGGCTCCTACGAGCAGTACTTC,CASTREGQGSYEQYF
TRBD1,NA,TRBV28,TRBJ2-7,TGTGCCAGCAGTCTTGCTCCGGGACAGGGTTGGTACGAGCAGTACTTC,CASSLAPGQGWYEQYF
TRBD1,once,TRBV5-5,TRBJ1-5,TGTGCCAGCAGCCCGGGACAGGGGGATCAGCCCCAGCATTTT,CASSPGQGDQPQHF